These 18 T cell receptor beta chains were all obtained from the same sample, sequenced in a study of spatial heterogeneity in lung cancer. TCRdb re-derived calls from the 5' RACE reads in MiXCR, one entry per CDR3 protein. The sample yields over 2,500 distinct CDR3 sequences, 3.5% to 5% seen once. As to time point: sample taken at primary tumor resection. Whole RNA came from tumor, nontumor lung or frozen PBMC and was sequenced without being sorted. Specimen: normal lung tissue next to the tumor, collected at surgery. These receptors came from a female donor with early-stage non-small cell lung cancer.

This clonotype showed up many times. Being off target in a library aimed at alpha chains, this beta chain has a size of little meaning. The chain joins TRBV11-2 to TRBJ1-2; the D is unclear. V shed 6 bases and J shed 2 bases, with 13 bases lying between them. Germline V gene data show CDR1 as SGHAT and CDR2 as FQNNGV. The CDR3 consists of 14 residues. This CDR3 is CASSLPGRNYGYTF. The CDR3 DNA reads as TGTGCCAGCAGTCTTCCGGGGAGGAACTATGGCTACACCTTC.

This clonotype has ten or more counts. Being off target in a library aimed at alpha chains, this beta chain has a size of little meaning. The V call is TRBV9, the J call TRBJ1-4; D is undetermined. This CDR3 contains 12 residues. With 4 bases removed from V and 8 bases from J, the gap between germline ends came to 9 bases. Germline V gives CDR1 SGDLS, CDR2 YYNGEE. CDR3 DNA sequence: TGTGCCAGCAGCAGGGCAGGAGAAAAACTGTTTTTT. As protein: CASSRAGEKLFF.

Relative to its sample, this clonotype is medium-sized. Since the library was made to target alpha chains, this beta chain is a stray read and its abundance is not meaningful. The CDR3 DNA sequence: TGTGCCAGCAGCTCCGAATACAACACCAATGAGCAGTTCTTC. Translating gives CASSSEYNTNEQFF. The chain combines TRBV12-3 or TRBV12-4 with TRBJ2-1, with D unclear. The CDR3 extends over 14 amino acids. Trimming cost V 6 bases and J 6 bases, with 15 bases left between them.

By share, this clonotype ranks as medium-sized (0.01 to 0.1%). Because the library targeted alpha chains, this beta chain is an off-target read whose size means little. The rearrangement joins TRBV27 to TRBJ1-1, with 8 nucleotides matching TRBD1. With V trimmed by 4 bases and J by 4 bases, 8 bases remained unmatched. Germline CDR1 and CDR2: MNHEY and SMNVEV (reference sequence). This CDR3 comprises 15 residues. As DNA, the CDR3 is TGTGCCAGCAGTTCACACCTCGGACAGGGCACTGAAGCTTTCTTT. Its translation: CASSSHLGQGTEAFF.

This clonotype is judged medium-sized. In a library made to pick up alpha chains, this beta chain is a stray read with a size that means little. CDR3: CASRRTSGGAAYEQYV. CDR3 bases: TGTGCCAGCAGAAGGACTAGCGGGGGCGCGGCCTACGAGCAGTACGTC. The gene calls are TRBV6-2 or TRBV6-3 and TRBJ2-7, with 13 bases matching TRBD2. The CDR3 is 16 residues long. Germline CDR1 and CDR2: MNHEY and SVGEGT. The V and J ends lost 6 bases and 2 bases, in that order; junction bases with no gene match: 7.

Details on this clonotype: This beta chain is a stray sequence in a library constructed for alpha chains; its clone size is not meaningful. The gene calls are TRBV12-2 and TRBJ2-7; TRBD2, as called in the table, went unchecked against the DNA. TRBV12-2 is an annotated pseudogene. The CDR3 extends over 16 amino acids. In DNA, the CDR3 is TGTGCAAGTCGCTTAGTCCTAGCGGGAGTACCCTACGAGCAGTACTTC. Protein sequence: CASRLVLAGVPYEQYF.

By sample fraction, this clonotype is large. This beta chain slipped into a library made for alpha chains as a stray read, so its size is not meaningful. The chain carries TRBV2 and TRBJ2-5; TRBD2 matches 9 bases. The CDR3 runs to 15 residues. V trimming: 4 bases; J trimming: 3 bases; junction bases outside the gene matches: 6. Germline CDR1 is SNHLY and CDR2 is FYNNEI. This CDR3 reads CASSGWTSAEETQYF. The CDR3 nucleotides read TGTGCCAGCAGTGGTTGGACTAGCGCTGAAGAGACCCAGTACTTC.

This clonotype was found many times. This beta chain appears as a stray read in a library generated for alpha chains; its size is not informative. The chain uses TRBV20-1 and TRBJ2-1, with D perhaps being TRBD1 or TRBD2 (7 bases each). This CDR3 is 16 amino acids long. V gave up 1 base and J gave up 3 bases, with 16 bases separating them. CDR1 is DFQATT, CDR2 SNEGSKA, per germline (reference sequence). Written as DNA, the CDR3 is TGCAGTGCTAGAGGCGGGGGACAGATTCTCTACAATGAGCAGTTCTTC. Amino acids: CSARGGGQILYNEQFF.

Many counts were recorded for this clonotype. This beta chain slipped into a library made for alpha chains as a stray read, so its size is not meaningful. CDR3 sequence: CSAIRTSGLSYEQYF. The CDR3 DNA follows: TGCAGTGCTATTAGGACTAGCGGCCTTTCCTACGAGCAGTACTTC. This rearrangement joins TRBV20-1 to TRBJ2-7, with 10 bases identical to TRBD2. The CDR3 has 15 residues. J gave up 1 base and V 4 bases, and 7 bases lay outside the gene matches. Germline V CDR1 and CDR2: DFQATT, SNEGSKA (reference sequence).

This clonotype is deemed medium-sized. The library was built for alpha chains, so this beta chain is an off-target read and its size means little. The rearrangement links TRBV9 to TRBJ1-1, with D possibly TRBD1 on 5 matching bases. V gave up 0 bases and J gave up 0 bases, with 12 bases separating them. From germline, CDR1 is SGDLS and CDR2 YYNGEE. This CDR3 spans 16 amino acids. As DNA, the CDR3 is TGTGCCAGCAGCGTAGGGGGCAGAACTCTGAACACTGAAGCTTTCTTT. Translated, it gives CASSVGGRTLNTEAFF.

In its sample, this clonotype was seen many times. This beta chain is off target for a library built for alpha chains, so its abundance means little. In DNA form, the CDR3 reads TGTGCCAGCAGCTCACTAGCGGGGTTGGGCACAGATACGCAGTATTTT. Amino acid sequence: CASSSLAGLGTDTQYF. This rearrangement joins TRBV7-2 to TRBJ2-3; 10 nucleotides agree with TRBD2. This CDR3 comprises 16 residues. Germline V gene lookup returns CDR1 SGHTA and CDR2 FQGNSA. The V and J ends lost 4 bases and 1 base, in that order; junction bases with no gene match: 5. The full variable domain, with the rest looked up from reference TRBV7-2 and TRBJ2-3, is GAGVSQSPSNKVTEKGKDVELRCDPISGHTALYWYRQSLGQGLEFLIYFQGNSAPDKSGLPSDRFSAERTGGSVSTLTIQRTQQEDSAVYLCASSSLAGLGTDTQYFGPGTRLTVL.

By its share, this clonotype is medium-sized (0.01 to 0.1%). This beta chain is an off-target read within a library intended for alpha chains, so its frequency means little. This chain joins TRBV24-1 and TRBJ1-5; D ambiguous. CDR1 is KGHDR, CDR2 SFDVKD, per germline. Trimming removed 3 bases from V and 9 bases from J, with 14 bases in between. This CDR3 has 14 amino acids. In DNA, the CDR3 is TGTGCCACCAGTGATGGGGTGGACGGCCGGCCCCAGCATTTT. Its translation: CATSDGVDGRPQHF.

This clonotype was found many times. A library prepared for alpha chains yielded this beta chain as an off-target read; its size is of little meaning. J is TRBJ2-1 and V is TRBV20-1; tentatively, D is TRBD1 or TRBD2 (6 bases each). Germline CDR1 reads DFQATT; CDR2 reads SNEGSKA (reference sequence). Trimming shortened V by 5 bases and J by 1 base, and 24 bases separated the two germline ends. This CDR3 has 18 amino acids. In DNA, the CDR3 is TGCAGTGCTGATAGGCGGCTAGCCAGGGGAGGATCCTACAATGAGCAGTTCTTC. Its translation is CSADRRLARGGSYNEQFF.

By its share, this clonotype is medium-sized. This beta chain is a stray sequence in a library constructed for alpha chains; its clone size is not meaningful. The chain is built from TRBV20-1 and TRBJ2-7; unclear D gene. The V end was cut by 6 bases, the J end by 2 bases, with 14 bases between. The CDR3 is 13 residues long. Germline loops: CDR1 DFQATT, CDR2 SNEGSKA (reference sequence). CDR3 sequence: CSAIGPEPYEQYF. In DNA form, the CDR3 reads TGCAGTGCCATCGGGCCCGAACCCTACGAGCAGTACTTC.

This clonotype was recorded many times. This beta chain is a stray sequence in a library constructed for alpha chains; its clone size is not meaningful. This chain joins TRBV27 and TRBJ1-5; 9 bases align to TRBD1. The CDR3 contains 16 residues. The germline gives CDR1 MNHEY, CDR2 SMNVEV (reference sequence). Losses at the gene ends were 6 bases for V and 0 bases for J; bases not matched to a gene: 6. Here the CDR3 reads CASRQGTGYSNQPQHF. CDR3 DNA sequence: TGTGCCAGCAGGCAAGGGACAGGGTATAGCAATCAGCCCCAGCATTTT.

This clonotype is labeled medium-sized. The library was prepared for alpha chains; this beta chain is a stray read, so its frequency means little. V is TRBV7-8 and J is TRBJ2-1; D gene unclear. CDR3 length: 13 amino acids. Germline CDR1 reads SGHVS; CDR2 reads FQNEAQ. V lost 2 bases and J 4 bases, leaving 6 bases between the germline ends. DNA for the CDR3: TGTGCCAGCAGCTTAAGCCAGTACAATGAGCAGTTCTTC. It yields the protein CASSLSQYNEQFF. Together with reference TRBV7-8 and TRBJ2-1, the CDR3 gives the full variable domain: GAGVSQSPRYKVAKRGQDVALRCDPISGHVSLFWYQQALGQGPEFLTYFQNEAQLDKSGLPSDRFFAERPEGSVSTLKIQRTQQEDSAVYLCASSLSQYNEQFFGPGTRLTVL.

This clonotype was counted many times. This beta chain is an off-target read within a library intended for alpha chains, so its frequency means little. This rearrangement joins TRBV14 to TRBJ2-2; D is unclear. The CDR3 is 13 residues long. V was shortened by 4 bases and J by 4 bases, with 7 bases between the two germline ends. Germline CDR1 SGHDN, CDR2 FVKESK. CDR3 amino acids: CASSLHPTGELFF. As DNA, the CDR3 is TGTGCCAGCAGCCTACACCCCACCGGGGAGCTGTTTTTT. The whole variable domain, remainder taken from reference TRBV14 and TRBJ2-2, is EAGVTQFPSHSVIEKGQTVTLRCDPISGHDNLYWYRRVMGKEIKFLLHFVKESKQDESGMPNNRFLAERTGGTYSTLKVQPAELEDSGVYFCASSLHPTGELFFGEGSRLTVL.

This clonotype is labeled as medium-sized. Because this beta chain is a stray read in a library intended to capture alpha chains, its abundance should not be given much weight. The chain is built from TRBV27 and TRBJ1-5; TRBD1 is a possible D gene (5 bases). The V end lost 5 bases, the J end lost 4 bases, and 12 bases lay between the germline ends. CDR1 is MNHEY and CDR2 is SMNVEV in the germline V gene (reference sequence). The length of the CDR3 is 14 residues. Here the CDR3 reads CASSRGRENQPQHF. The CDR3 DNA is TGTGCCAGCAGTCGGGGACGGGAGAATCAGCCCCAGCATTTT.